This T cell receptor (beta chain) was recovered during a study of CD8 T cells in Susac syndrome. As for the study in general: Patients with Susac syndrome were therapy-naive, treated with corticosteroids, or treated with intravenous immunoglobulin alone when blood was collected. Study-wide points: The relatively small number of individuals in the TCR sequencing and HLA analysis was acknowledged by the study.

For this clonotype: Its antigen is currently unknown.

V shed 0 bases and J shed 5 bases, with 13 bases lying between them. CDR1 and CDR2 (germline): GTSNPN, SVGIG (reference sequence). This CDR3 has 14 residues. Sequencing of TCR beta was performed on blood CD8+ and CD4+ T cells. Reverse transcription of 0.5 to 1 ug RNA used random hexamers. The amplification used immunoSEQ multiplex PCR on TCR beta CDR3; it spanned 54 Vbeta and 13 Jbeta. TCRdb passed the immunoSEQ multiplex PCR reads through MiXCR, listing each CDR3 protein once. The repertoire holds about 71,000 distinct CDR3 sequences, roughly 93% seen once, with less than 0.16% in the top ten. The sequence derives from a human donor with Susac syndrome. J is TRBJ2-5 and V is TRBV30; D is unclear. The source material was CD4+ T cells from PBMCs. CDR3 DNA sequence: TGTGCCTGGAGTGTATCCACTACGCCGGAGACCCAGTACTTC. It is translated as CAWSVSTTPETQYF.